What follows is one TCR beta chain and its context. Its specificity is unknown. Samples had at least 7 million PBMCs isolated from them. PCR was performed a second time for about 7 to 11 cycles using a sample-barcoded 5' primer and a J-beta primer mix. Each cDNA molecule, via a template-switch adaptor with 12 random nucleotides, was tagged. One entry per CDR3 protein results from TCRdb running MiXCR on the 5' RACE reads. The repertoire consists of some 800,000 distinct CDR3 sequences, with 40% to 50% occurring once and the leading ten covering about 21%. This sample is drawn from a study of blood T cells in healthy people across ages. CDR1 and CDR2 from the germline V gene are DFQATT and SNEGSKA (reference sequence). CDR3 length: 13 residues. Trimming stripped 2 bases from V and 4 bases from J, with 11 bases between. Study conclusions and caveats: From one million sequenced T cells, diversity estimates were lower bounds.

The clonotype originates from a man in his sixties in good health. The V and J genes are TRBV20-1 and TRBJ1-2; D possibly corresponds to TRBD1 (5 bases). Source material: blood. CDR3 amino acids: CSARPGEGYGYTF. Here the CDR3 DNA reads TGCAGTGCTAGACCGGGGGAAGGCTATGGCTACACCTTC.